A single sample gave rise to the 17 T cell receptor beta chains below, sequenced in a study of control samples from healthy donors and cancer patients. Assay: immunoSEQ multiplex PCR; the TCRdb copy retains only in-frame clones and omits some. This repertoire shows roughly 170,000 clones, about 91% found once; its top ten account for about 2.1%. Sequenced sample: blood. These receptors were taken from a woman aged 40 to 50 in good health.

Written as DNA, the CDR3 is TGTGCCAGCAGCCCAGGGGGGGAACGGACGGGAAACACCATATATTTT. Translating it yields CASSPGGERTGNTIYF. The gene calls are TRBV5-4 and TRBJ1-3; TRBD1 agrees at 7 bases. CDR3 size: 16 residues. CDR1 SGHNT and CDR2 YYREEE come from the germline V gene (reference sequence). The ends lost 4 bases at V and 4 bases at J; junction bases unmatched: 11.

The chain couples TRBV24-1 to TRBJ1-5; 11 nucleotides agree with TRBD1. The CDR3 has 19 residues. Looked up from germline, CDR1 is KGHDR and CDR2 is SFDVKD. J was trimmed by 0 bases and V by 4 bases; bases with no gene match: 10. The CDR3 bases are TGTGCCACCAGTGACCGGGACAGGGGGGTACTTTATAGCAATCAGCCCCAGCATTTT. Translation: CATSDRDRGVLYSNQPQHF.

This clone appeared a single time. V is TRBV5-6 and J is TRBJ1-1, with no clear D. CDR1 and CDR2 (germline): SGHDT, YYEEEE. The CDR3 length is 13 residues. Trimming took 2 bases from V and 3 from J, leaving 8 bases between them. In DNA, the CDR3 is TGTGCCAGCAGCTTCTTTGGCGACACTGAAGCTTTCTTT. This encodes CASSFFGDTEAFF.

The table lists this clone with a count of one. V gene TRBV29-1 combines with J gene TRBJ2-1, with 11 positions matching TRBD2. V shed 6 bases, J shed 8 bases, and the junction held 9 bases outside the gene matches. This CDR3 has 14 residues. CDR1 is SQVTM and CDR2 is ANQGSEA in the germline V gene. The CDR3 DNA reads as TGCAGCGTGACTAGCGGGGCGGGCGGCGATGAGCAGTTCTTC. It codes for CSVTSGAGGDEQFF.

The chain is built from TRBV18 and TRBJ1-2, with a weak D call TRBD1 (6 bases). Per the germline V gene, CDR1 is KGHSH and CDR2 is LQKENI. The CDR3 extends over 16 amino acids. V lost 4 bases, J lost 5 bases, and 20 bases lay in between. CDR3: CASSHDDGGLEYGYTF. Written as DNA, the CDR3 is TGTGCCAGCTCACACGATGACGGGGGGCTGGAGTATGGCTACACCTTC.

The chain carries TRBV6-5 and TRBJ1-2; tentative D call: TRBD1 (5 bases). The CDR3 length is 14 residues. Germline V CDR1 and CDR2: MNHEY, SVGAGI. V lost 11 bases to trimming and J lost 5 bases, with 21 bases between them. The CDR3 loop reads CALREARGEYGYTF. The DNA for the CDR3 is TGTGCCCTAAGGGAGGCCCGAGGGGAGTATGGCTACACCTTC.

CDR3 sequence (DNA): TGTGCCAGCAGCCTCGGACAAACCCTCGAGGATGAGCAGTTCTTC. This gives the protein CASSLGQTLEDEQFF. The chain uses TRBV11-2 and TRBJ2-1, with D tentatively TRBD1 (5 bases). CDR1 and CDR2 from the germline V gene are SGHAT and FQNNGV. Trimming shortened V by 5 bases and J by 8 bases, and 19 bases separated the two germline ends. The CDR3 extends over 15 amino acids.

The J gene is TRBJ2-7, the V gene TRBV19; tentatively, D is TRBD2 (5 bases). This CDR3 spans 15 amino acids. V was shortened by 3 bases and J by 2 bases, with 14 bases between the two germline ends. Germline CDR1 reads LNHDA; CDR2 reads SQIVND (reference sequence). DNA for the CDR3: TGTGCCAGTAGTATGGCGCCGACGGGAACCTACGAGCAGTACTTC. Protein product: CASSMAPTGTYEQYF.

The chain carries TRBV7-3 and TRBJ2-7; D gene ambiguous. Per germline, CDR1 SGHTA and CDR2 FQGTGA. The ends were cut back, 1 base at V and 7 bases at J, with 20 bases in the middle. There are 16 residues in the CDR3. Here the CDR3 reads CASSLSNTPGAEEQYF. DNA for the CDR3: TGTGCCAGCAGCTTAAGTAATACGCCAGGAGCCGAGGAGCAGTACTTC.

In this sample, this clone turned up once. The V gene is TRBV6-5, the J gene TRBJ1-3; 10 nucleotides match TRBD1. The CDR3 has 15 residues. V shed 5 bases, J shed 4 bases, and the junction held 5 bases outside the gene matches. CDR1 and CDR2 from the germline V gene are MNHEY and SVGAGI. The DNA of the CDR3 is TGTGCCAGCAGTCCCGGGACAGGGGCGGGAAACACCATATATTTT. Its translation is CASSPGTGAGNTIYF.

The chain uses TRBV6-5 and TRBJ1-5, with D unclear. The germline V gene encodes CDR1 MNHEY and CDR2 SVGAGI. V lost 5 bases and J 1 base, leaving 9 bases between the germline ends. CDR3 length: 14 amino acids. The CDR3 is CASSPDPSNQPQHF. The CDR3 region has the DNA TGTGCCAGCAGTCCGGACCCGAGCAATCAGCCCCAGCATTTT.

The rearrangement uses TRBV7-2 and TRBJ1-2; a weak D match, TRBD1 (5 bases). With 5 bases removed from V and 5 bases from J, the gap between germline ends came to 21 bases. CDR1 SGHTA and CDR2 FQGNSA come from the germline V gene. This CDR3 region has 16 residues. The CDR3 protein is CASSETGPKRFYGYTF. The CDR3 DNA follows: TGTGCCAGCAGCGAAACAGGCCCCAAGCGATTTTATGGCTACACCTTC.

The chain carries TRBV5-1 and TRBJ1-4; D remains ambiguous. Germline CDR1 reads SGHRS; CDR2 reads YFSETQ. The V end lost 3 bases, the J end lost 8 bases, and 14 bases lay between the germline ends. CDR3 length: 14 amino acids. CDR3 residues: CASSSSLGSEKLFF. The DNA for the CDR3 is TGCGCCAGCAGCTCCAGTTTGGGGAGCGAAAAACTGTTTTTT.

This clone was detected only once. The chain joins TRBV3-1 (or the pseudogene TRBV3-2) to TRBJ2-3; 11 positions match TRBD2. V shed 6 bases, J shed 3 bases, and the junction held 14 bases outside the gene matches. Germline CDR1 and CDR2: LGHDT and YNNKEL (reference sequence). This CDR3 region has 18 residues. CDR3 bases: TGTGCCAGCAGTCTAGGACTAGCGGGTGCCTTAGGGACAGATACGCAGTATTTT. Protein product: CASSLGLAGALGTDTQYF.

The J gene is TRBJ1-1, the V gene TRBV11-3, with a possible D match to TRBD1 (5 bases). Germline CDR1 reads SGHNT; CDR2 reads YENEEA. The CDR3 extends over 14 amino acids. The V gene lost 1 base and the J gene lost 1 base, with 7 bases spanning the gap. The CDR3 DNA follows: TGTGCCAGCAGCTTAGGCAGGGAGAACACTGAAGCTTTCTTT. Translation gives CASSLGRENTEAFF.

V and J are TRBV27 and TRBJ1-6; D possibly corresponds to TRBD1 (5 bases). This CDR3 contains 15 residues. V lost 2 bases and J 9 bases, leaving 14 bases between the germline ends. From germline, CDR1 is MNHEY and CDR2 SMNVEV (reference sequence). The CDR3 here is CASSLIPRVASPLHF. The CDR3 bases are TGTGCCAGCAGTTTAATTCCCAGGGTGGCTTCACCCCTCCACTTT.

The genes are TRBV4-1 and TRBJ2-1; the match to TRBD1 covers 11 bases. V was clipped by 6 bases and J by 7 bases; unmatched bases: 8. The germline V gene encodes CDR1 MGHRA and CDR2 YSYEKL. The CDR3 totals 15 residues. The chain's CDR3 is CASSWGQGVPNEQFF. The CDR3 nucleotides are TGCGCCAGCAGTTGGGGACAGGGGGTTCCAAATGAGCAGTTCTTC.